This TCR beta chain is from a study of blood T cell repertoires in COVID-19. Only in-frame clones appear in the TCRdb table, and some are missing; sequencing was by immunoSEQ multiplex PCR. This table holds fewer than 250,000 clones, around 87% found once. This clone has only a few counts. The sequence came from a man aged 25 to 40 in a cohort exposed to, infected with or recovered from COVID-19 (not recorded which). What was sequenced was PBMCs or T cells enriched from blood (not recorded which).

In DNA form, the CDR3 reads TGTGCCAGCAGTTTATTGGGGACAGAAGCTTTCTTT. The encoded protein is CASSLLGTEAFF. The chain uses TRBV28 and TRBJ1-1, with D tentatively TRBD1 (6 bases). CDR3 length: 12 amino acids. Trimming stripped 1 base from V and 8 bases from J, with 8 bases between. Germline V CDR1 and CDR2: MDHEN, SYDVKM.